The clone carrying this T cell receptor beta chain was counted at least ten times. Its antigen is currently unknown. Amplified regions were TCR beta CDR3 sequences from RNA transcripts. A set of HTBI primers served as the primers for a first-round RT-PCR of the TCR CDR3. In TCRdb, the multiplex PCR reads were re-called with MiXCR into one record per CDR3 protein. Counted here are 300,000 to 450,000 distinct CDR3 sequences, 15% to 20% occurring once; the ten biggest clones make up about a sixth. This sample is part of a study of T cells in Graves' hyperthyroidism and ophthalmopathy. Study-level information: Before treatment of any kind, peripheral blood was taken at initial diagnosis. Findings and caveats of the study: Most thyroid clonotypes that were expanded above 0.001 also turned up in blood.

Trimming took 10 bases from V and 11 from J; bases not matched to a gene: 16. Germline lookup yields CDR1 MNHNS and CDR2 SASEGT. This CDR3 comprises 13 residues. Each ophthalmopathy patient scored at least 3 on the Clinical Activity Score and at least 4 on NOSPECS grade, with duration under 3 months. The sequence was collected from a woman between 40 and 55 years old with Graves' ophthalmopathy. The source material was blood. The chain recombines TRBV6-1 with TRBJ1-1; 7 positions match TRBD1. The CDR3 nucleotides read TGTGCCACTCTCAGACAGGGCCCGATCAGGGCTTTCTTT. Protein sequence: CATLRQGPIRAFF.